This TCR beta chain stems from a study of identical twins. V shed 5 bases, J shed 6 bases, and the junction held 6 bases outside the gene matches. Germline CDR1 MRHNA, CDR2 SNTAGT. The CDR3 spans 14 residues. The sample holds a few counts of this clonotype. Its antigen is still unknown. Regarding the study as a whole: Excess sharing by twins proved weaker in beta out-of-frame sequences.

TCRdb used MiXCR to reprocess the 5' RACE reads, holding one entry per CDR3 protein. Here the sample spans about 890,000 distinct CDR3 sequences, 9% to 15% being singletons. Another study also made use of these data, one on yellow fever vaccine responses in identical twins. From that paper: Reportedly, the T cell response mounted by twins to vaccine seemed partly convergent, partly personalized.

The sequenced material came from PBMCs. The receptor comes from a woman aged 18-29 years in good health. This rearrangement joins TRBV6-4 to TRBJ2-1; 8 bases line up with TRBD1. This CDR3 reads CASSTSGQANEQFF. CDR3 DNA sequence: TGTGCCAGCAGTACCTCGGGACAGGCCAATGAGCAGTTCTTC.